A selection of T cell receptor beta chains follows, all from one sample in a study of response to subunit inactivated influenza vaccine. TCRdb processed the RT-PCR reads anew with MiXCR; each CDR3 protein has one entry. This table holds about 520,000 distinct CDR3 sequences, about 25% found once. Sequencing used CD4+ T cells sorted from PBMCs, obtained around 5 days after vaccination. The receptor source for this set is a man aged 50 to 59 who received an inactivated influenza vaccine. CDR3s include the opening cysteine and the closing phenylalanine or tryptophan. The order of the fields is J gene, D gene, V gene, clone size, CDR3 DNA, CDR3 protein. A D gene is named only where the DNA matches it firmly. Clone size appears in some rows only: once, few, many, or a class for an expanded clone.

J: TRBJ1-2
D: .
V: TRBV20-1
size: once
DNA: TGCAGTGCTAGAGATCTGGGGGTCGACGGTGGCTACACCTTC
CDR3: CSARDLGVDGGYTF

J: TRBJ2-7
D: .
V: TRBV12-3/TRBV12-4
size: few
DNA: TGTGCCAGCAGTTTAGCGGTCGGCCAGGGGATATACGAGCAGTACTTC
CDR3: CASSLAVGQGIYEQYF

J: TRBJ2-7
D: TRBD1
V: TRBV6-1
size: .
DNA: TGTGCCAGCCGATGGGACAGCACCTACGAGCAGTACTTC
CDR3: CASRWDSTYEQYF

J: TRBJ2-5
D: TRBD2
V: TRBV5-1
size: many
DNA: TGCGCCAGCAGCTCGGGACTAGATGGGACCCAGTACTTC
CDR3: CASSSGLDGTQYF

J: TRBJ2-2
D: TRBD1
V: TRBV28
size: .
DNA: TGTGCCAGCAGTCCACCGATGGGACAGGGGGCAGGCGGGGAGCTGTTTTTT
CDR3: CASSPPMGQGAGGELFF

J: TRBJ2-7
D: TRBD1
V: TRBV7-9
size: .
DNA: TGTGCCAGCAGCTTAGGAGACAGGGGCCGGTACGAGCAGTACTTC
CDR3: CASSLGDRGRYEQYF

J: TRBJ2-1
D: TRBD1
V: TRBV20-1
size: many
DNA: TGCAGTGCCCGAACTTCCGGGACAGAGGGTTACAATGAGCAGTTCTTC
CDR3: CSARTSGTEGYNEQFF

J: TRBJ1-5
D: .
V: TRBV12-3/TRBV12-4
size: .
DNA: TGTGCCAGCAGCGCTACTAAGAATCAGCCCCAGCATTTT
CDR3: CASSATKNQPQHF

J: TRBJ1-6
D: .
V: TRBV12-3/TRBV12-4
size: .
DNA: TGTGCCAGCACCACGACAGATTCACCCCTCCACTTT
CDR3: CASTTTDSPLHF

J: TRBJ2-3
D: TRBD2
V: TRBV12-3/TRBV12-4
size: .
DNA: TGTGCCACCAAACTAGCGGGGGTCACAGATACGCAGTATTTT
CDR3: CATKLAGVTDTQYF

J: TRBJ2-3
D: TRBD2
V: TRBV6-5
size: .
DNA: TGTGCCAGCCGGCTAAATAGCGGGTCGGGGACAGATACGCAGTATTTT
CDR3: CASRLNSGSGTDTQYF

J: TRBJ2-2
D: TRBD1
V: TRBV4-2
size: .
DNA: TGTGCCAGCAGCCAAGATGACGAGAGGGGGCGCGGGACCGGGGAGCTGTTTTTT
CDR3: CASSQDDERGRGTGELFF

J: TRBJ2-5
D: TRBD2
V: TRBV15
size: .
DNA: TGTGCCACCAGCAGAGGGGGACTAGCAAGGGAGACCCAGTACTTC
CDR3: CATSRGGLARETQYF

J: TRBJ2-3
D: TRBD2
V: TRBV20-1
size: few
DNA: TGCAGTGCTAACAGACTAGCTGGGTACGTGGAAGATACGCAGTATTTT
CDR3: CSANRLAGYVEDTQYF

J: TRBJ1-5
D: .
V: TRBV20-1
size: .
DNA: TGCAGTGCCGCCGGAGGACAGCAGCCCCAGCATTTT
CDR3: CSAAGGQQPQHF

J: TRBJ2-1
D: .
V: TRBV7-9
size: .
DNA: TGTGCCAGCAGCCAGGGGACATATGACAATGAGCAGTTCTTC
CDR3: CASSQGTYDNEQFF

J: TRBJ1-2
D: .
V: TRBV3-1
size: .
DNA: TGTGCCAGCGACTCAGGAGGACTCTATGGCTACACCTTC
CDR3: CASDSGGLYGYTF

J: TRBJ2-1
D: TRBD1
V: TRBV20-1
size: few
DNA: TGCAGTGCATACAGCCGGGACAGGGAGAATGAGCAGTTCTTC
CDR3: CSAYSRDRENEQFF

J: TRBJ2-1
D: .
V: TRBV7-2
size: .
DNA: TGTGCCAGCAGCTTACGGGGCGGCCGAACCAATGAGCAGTTCTTC
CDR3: CASSLRGGRTNEQFF

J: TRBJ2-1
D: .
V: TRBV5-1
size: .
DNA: TGCGCCAGCAGCTTGGGACAGTCGGTCAATGAGCAGTTCTTC
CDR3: CASSLGQSVNEQFF

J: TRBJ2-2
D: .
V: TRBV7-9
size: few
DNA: TGTGCCAGCAGCTCCCGACAGAAAGAACACACCGGGGAGCTGTTTTTT
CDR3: CASSSRQKEHTGELFF

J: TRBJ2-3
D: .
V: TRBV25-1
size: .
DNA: TGTGCCAGCAGTGCCCGACATATCGCGCAGTATTTT
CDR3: CASSARHIAQYF